The clone carrying this TCR beta chain has a handful of counts. Its target is not known. This entry is derived from a study of beta chain features in type 1 diabetes. Germline V gene lookup returns CDR1 MDHEN and CDR2 SYDVKM. The ends were cut back, 4 bases at V and 2 bases at J, with 5 bases in the middle. This CDR3 is built from 12 residues. Study-wide results and caveats: Among patients with Type 1 diabetes, TCRB CDR3s were moderately but significantly shorter in every one of the four CD4+ subsets.

Expressed TCRB transcripts were sequenced, since all the RNA that had been isolated was reverse transcribed. Repertoires were generated with immunoSEQ multiplex PCR, while TCRdb's copy carries only in-frame clones and drops some. The sample lists around 650,000 clones, roughly 12% occurring once. The sequence derives from a man aged 25-45 years with type 1 diabetes. This chain uses TRBV28 with TRBJ1-2; D not certain. Sequenced material: naive CD4+ T cells from blood. CDR3 sequence reads: CASSSRNYGYTF. As DNA, the CDR3 is TGTGCCAGCAGTTCCAGAAACTATGGCTACACCTTC.